A single sample gave rise to the 27 T cell receptor beta chains below, sequenced in a study of blood T cells in healthy people across ages. A J-beta primer mix and a sample-barcoded 5' primer were used in a second PCR of roughly 7 to 12 cycles. TCRdb reprocessed the 5' RACE reads via MiXCR and lists one record per CDR3 protein. This sample carries around 990,000 distinct CDR3 sequences, approximately 25% of them seen once, and the ten largest clones take 0.65% to 0.95%. This sample also belongs to another study, concerning T cells of mothers and their children.

Sample: blood. These receptors came from a girl aged 2 to 9 in good health.

This clonotype was recorded a few times. The chain has TRBV7-8 and TRBJ2-2; D unresolved. Per the germline V gene, CDR1 is SGHVS and CDR2 is FQNEAQ. Trimming took off 2 bases at V and 5 bases at J, with 21 bases between the two ends. The CDR3 consists of 18 residues. The CDR3 protein is CASSLFIGSGSSTGELFF. The CDR3 nucleotides read TGTGCCAGCAGCTTATTTATTGGCTCTGGATCTAGTACCGGGGAGCTGTTTTTT.

This chain joins TRBV6-2 or TRBV6-3 and TRBJ2-1, with TRBD1 identical over 8 bases. This CDR3 contains 17 residues. Trimming took 0 bases from V and 7 from J; bases not matched to a gene: 11. Germline V CDR1 and CDR2: MNHEY, SVGEGT. This CDR3 is CASSYSILRTGLNEQFF. For the CDR3, the DNA is TGTGCCAGCAGTTACTCGATTCTACGGACAGGGTTAAATGAGCAGTTCTTC.

The chain is built from TRBV29-1 and TRBJ1-2; D is undetermined. The CDR3 contains 15 residues. Trimming shortened V by 5 bases and J by 2 bases, and 18 bases separated the two germline ends. CDR1 is SQVTM, CDR2 ANQGSEA, per germline. CDR3 coding DNA: TGCAGCGTTTTCCCGGCCCACTCGCTAAACTATGGCTACACCTTC. This sequence encodes CSVFPAHSLNYGYTF.

The chain employs TRBV2 and TRBJ2-7; the match to TRBD1 covers 7 bases. In germline, CDR1 is SNHLY, CDR2 FYNNEI. The ends lost 6 bases at V and 3 bases at J; junction bases unmatched: 5. CDR3 size: 13 residues. The CDR3 spells CASRTGQDYEQYF. The CDR3 nucleotides read TGTGCCAGCAGGACAGGGCAAGACTACGAGCAGTACTTC.

In the case of this clonotype: A junction boundary mismatches the germline segment, possibly from a read error. This sequence joins TRBV7-9 and TRBJ2-7; 9 nucleotides agree with TRBD1. This CDR3 comprises 15 residues. Germline V gene sequence: CDR1 SEHNR, CDR2 FQNEAQ (reference sequence). CDR3 coding DNA: TGTCCCAGCAGCTTAGTATTGGGACAGGGTGACGAGCAGTACTTC. Encoded protein: CPSSLVLGQGDEQYF.

The rearrangement links TRBV20-1 to TRBJ1-6, with 7 bases identical to TRBD1. Germline lookup yields CDR1 DFQATT and CDR2 SNEGSKA (reference sequence). The ends lost 3 bases at V and 7 bases at J; junction bases unmatched: 3. CDR3 size: 13 residues. The CDR3 nucleotides are TGCAGTGCTAGGGGGACAGAGAATTCACCCCTCCACTTT. Translation gives CSARGTENSPLHF.

The table lists this clonotype with a count of one. As the CDR3 is not closed by the conserved phenylalanine or tryptophan, this likely results from a read error. The chain joins TRBV28 to TRBJ1-1; tentative D call: TRBD1 (5 bases). Between the trimmed V and J ends, which lost 2 bases and 4 bases, there was a span of 11 bases. The CDR3 is made up of 14 amino acids. The germline CDR1 and CDR2 sequences are MDHEN and SYDVKM. This CDR3 is CASSLRAGSTEAFV. CDR3 nucleotides: TGTGCCAGCAGTTTAAGGGCAGGGAGCACTGAAGCTTTCGTT.

This clonotype was recorded a few times. The J gene is TRBJ2-1, the V gene TRBV29-1; D may be TRBD1 or TRBD2 (7 bases each). The length of the CDR3 is 14 residues. The germline V gene has CDR1 SQVTM and CDR2 ANQGSEA. Trimming left V 3 bases short and J 3 bases short, with 12 bases between. In DNA, the CDR3 is TGCAGCGTTGATGACAGGGAGGGCTACAATGAGCAGTTCTTC. Translated, it gives CSVDDREGYNEQFF.

This clonotype was seen repeatedly, ten times or more. The chain couples TRBV28 to TRBJ2-7; D remains unclear. Germline CDR1 MDHEN, CDR2 SYDVKM. Trimming removed 4 bases at V and 1 base at J, with 5 bases between. The CDR3 loop spans 12 amino acids. In nucleotides, the CDR3 is TGTGCCAGCAGTTCGGCATCCTACGAGCAGTACTTC. It is translated as CASSSASYEQYF.

This clonotype was recorded a few times. The chain carries TRBV11-2 and TRBJ2-5; the match to TRBD2 covers 13 bases. With V trimmed by 5 bases and J by 7 bases, 10 bases remained unmatched. Germline V gene lookup returns CDR1 SGHAT and CDR2 FQNNGV. CDR3 length: 16 amino acids. The CDR3 nucleotides are TGTGCCAGCAGCCGCCGGACTAGCGGGGGACCCCCGACCCAGTACTTC. Translation: CASSRRTSGGPPTQYF.

This clonotype has just a few counts. The CDR3 reads CASSQETGGYNEQFF. The CDR3 bases are TGCGCCAGCAGCCAAGAAACGGGGGGCTACAATGAGCAGTTCTTC. The chain has TRBV4-3 and TRBJ2-1, with 7 bases that match TRBD2. The CDR3 totals 15 residues. The V gene's germline CDR1 is LGHNA and CDR2 YSLEER. V shed 0 bases, J shed 3 bases, and the junction held 2 bases outside the gene matches.

The rearrangement uses TRBV5-6 and TRBJ1-4, with D tentatively TRBD1 (5 bases). Germline values: CDR1 SGHDT, CDR2 YYEEEE. CDR3 length: 16 residues. Deletions cut 1 base from V and 5 bases from J, with 15 bases between. CDR3 sequence: CASSLRNDRQNEKLFF. In DNA, the CDR3 is TGTGCCAGCAGCTTGAGGAACGACAGACAGAATGAAAAACTGTTTTTT. The full variable domain, rest sourced from reference TRBV5-6 and TRBJ1-4, is DAGVTQSPTHLIKTRGQQVTLRCSPKSGHDTVSWYQQALGQGPQFIFQYYEEEERQRGNFPDRFSGHQFPNYSSELNVNALLLGDSALYLCASSLRNDRQNEKLFFGSGTQLSVL.

Worth noting for this clonotype: Given a much more abundant clone one base away, this may be a read error. The rearrangement links TRBV28 to TRBJ2-7, with 7 bases identical to TRBD1. Trimming cost V 5 bases and J 0 bases; bases outside gene matches: 4. The CDR3 loop spans 14 amino acids. CDR1 MDHEN and CDR2 SYDVKM come from the germline V gene. In DNA form, the CDR3 reads TGTGCCAGCAGTATGACAGGGAGCTCCTACGAGCAGTACTTC. Translation: CASSMTGSSYEQYF.

This clonotype was recorded a few times. A read error may produce the germline difference seen at one junction end. The chain carries TRBV2 and TRBJ2-6, with TRBD2 matching over 7 bases. CDR1 is SNHLY, CDR2 FYNNEI, per germline. This CDR3 comprises 16 residues. CDR3 coding DNA: TGTGCCAGCAGCTCATCGGCGGGAGATGGGGCCAACGTCCCGACTTTC. It encodes CASSSSAGDGANVPTF. Based on the CDR3 plus reference TRBV2 and TRBJ2-6, the full variable domain is EPEVTQTPSHQVTQMGQEVILRCVPISNHLYFYWYRQILGQKVEFLVSFYNNEISEKSEIFDDQFSVERPDGSNFTLKIRSTKLEDSAMYFCASSSSAGDGANVPTFGAGSRLTVL.

V usage is TRBV28 and J usage is TRBJ1-2; D is ambiguous. The CDR3 sequence is 13 residues long. Germline CDR1 and CDR2: MDHEN and SYDVKM. Trimming stripped 5 bases from V and 14 bases from J, with 21 bases between. The CDR3 reads CASSQSFRRILTF. The CDR3 DNA reads as TGTGCCAGCAGTCAGTCCTTTAGACGGATTCTAACCTTC.

This clonotype turned up a few times. The chain employs TRBV6-1 and TRBJ2-1; the match to TRBD2 covers 11 bases. Germline values: CDR1 MNHNS, CDR2 SASEGT. The CDR3 runs 15 residues. Trimming took 2 bases from V and 10 from J; bases not matched to a gene: 7. This CDR3 is CASSEISGGVLEQFF. CDR3 nucleotides: TGTGCCAGCAGTGAAATTAGCGGGGGGGTATTAGAGCAGTTCTTC.

The genes are TRBV12-3 or TRBV12-4 and TRBJ1-2; 8 bases match TRBD1. The CDR3 runs to 14 residues. V lost 7 bases and J lost 2; bases outside the gene matches: 6. CDR3 residues: CASTWTGSNYGYTF. CDR3 nucleotide sequence: TGTGCCAGCACCTGGACAGGGAGCAACTATGGCTACACCTTC.

This clonotype was counted a few times. The chain uses TRBV20-1 and TRBJ2-3; D ambiguous. The CDR3 runs to 13 residues. Germline V gene data show CDR1 as DFQATT and CDR2 as SNEGSKA (reference sequence). Between the trimmed V and J ends, which lost 0 bases and 6 bases, there was a span of 10 bases. The CDR3 here is CSAREENSDTQYF. The CDR3 DNA sequence: TGCAGTGCTAGAGAGGAGAACAGCGATACGCAGTATTTT.

V usage is TRBV9 and J usage is TRBJ2-5, with a possible D match to TRBD1 (5 bases). V was cut by 6 bases and J by 3 bases, with 9 bases left in between. Germline values: CDR1 SGDLS, CDR2 YYNGEE. The CDR3 is 12 amino acids. CDR3 in DNA: TGTGCCAGCAAGGGGCTCGAAGAGACCCAGTACTTC. Translating gives CASKGLEETQYF.

This clonotype was seen more than once but under ten times. This chain connects TRBV7-9 to TRBJ2-3; no reliable D call. CDR3 length: 13 residues. The V end lost 4 bases, the J end lost 2 bases, and 7 bases lay between the germline ends. CDR1 is SEHNR and CDR2 is FQNEAQ in the germline V gene (reference sequence). CDR3 sequence reads: CASSSPPTDTQYF. Here the CDR3 DNA reads TGTGCCAGCAGCTCCCCCCCCACAGATACGCAGTATTTT.

This clonotype was counted a few times. The chain combines TRBV29-1 with TRBJ2-1, with TRBD2 identical over 16 bases. V dropped 4 bases and J dropped 8; count of bases not matched to a gene: 5. The germline V gene has CDR1 SQVTM and CDR2 ANQGSEA. The CDR3 sequence is 15 residues long. The CDR3 DNA sequence: TGCAGCGTTGGGGGACTAGCGGGAGGGGCAGATGAGCAGTTCTTC. Residues: CSVGGLAGGADEQFF.

This clonotype was counted a few times. This chain connects TRBV28 to TRBJ1-1; D perhaps matches TRBD1 (5 bases). From germline, CDR1 is MDHEN and CDR2 SYDVKM. CDR3 length: 15 residues. V gave up 2 bases and J gave up 10 bases, with 20 bases separating them. The CDR3 DNA is TGTGCCAGCAGTTTAAGAGGCTCGGGGGGAACATCAGCTTTCTTT. It yields the protein CASSLRGSGGTSAFF.

The CDR3 loop is CASTRMQGNEQFF. Here the CDR3 DNA reads TGTGCCAGCACCCGGATGCAGGGGAATGAGCAGTTCTTC. V gene TRBV7-9 combines with J gene TRBJ2-1; maybe TRBD1 (6 bases). The germline V gene encodes CDR1 SEHNR and CDR2 FQNEAQ (reference sequence). This CDR3 region has 13 residues. The V end lost 7 bases, the J end lost 7 bases, and 14 bases lay between the germline ends.

In its sample, this clonotype was seen many times. This chain joins TRBV5-7 and TRBJ2-7; D possibly corresponds to TRBD1 (6 bases). TRBV5-7 is an ORF for which the function is uncertain. V shed 5 bases and J shed 3 bases, with 15 bases lying between them. This CDR3 contains 14 residues. The CDR3 DNA reads as TGTGCCAGCAGTTCTCACAGGGAAATCTACGAGCAGTACTTC. The encoded protein is CASSSHREIYEQYF.

This clonotype turned up a few times. The chain joins TRBV29-1 to TRBJ2-1; no clear D gene. Between the trimmed V and J ends, which lost 1 base and 7 bases, there was a span of 11 bases. Germline CDR1 reads SQVTM; CDR2 reads ANQGSEA. This CDR3 contains 13 residues. The CDR3 loop is CSVEGLSGNEQFF. Here the CDR3 DNA reads TGCAGCGTTGAAGGACTTTCTGGGAATGAGCAGTTCTTC.

This clonotype was counted a few times. This sequence joins TRBV27 and TRBJ1-1; 12 bases are a match to TRBD1. Germline trimming cut 0 bases from V and 2 bases from J; bases unmatched to any gene: 10. The CDR3 sequence is 19 residues long. From germline, CDR1 is MNHEY and CDR2 SMNVEV (reference sequence). The chain's CDR3 is CASSLSPRRGQGANTEAFF. The CDR3 DNA sequence: TGTGCCAGCAGTTTATCTCCCCGCCGGGGACAGGGGGCAAACACTGAAGCTTTCTTT.

This chain links TRBV7-8 with TRBJ2-5; D not certain. The closer fit of TRBJ2-1 to the DNA end suggests the J call may be wrong. The CDR3 has 12 residues. Germline-derived CDR1 and CDR2 are SGHVS and FQNEAQ. CDR3: CASSPLRDEQFF. In nucleotides, the CDR3 is TGTGCCAGCAGCCCCCTACGGGATGAGCAGTTCTTC.